Shown below are 9 T cell receptor beta chains from a single sample sequenced in a study of T-cell memory formation after mild COVID-19. TCRdb passed the 5' RACE reads through MiXCR, listing each CDR3 protein once. The sample lists hundreds of thousands of distinct CDR3 sequences, about a sixth occurring once. The sequenced sample was PBMCs or a T cell subset sorted from them (not recorded which). All receptors derive from a man between 18 and 29 years old who had mild COVID-19 (a few samples of this study predate the infection). Cell type and time point are not known.

The chain recombines TRBV7-9 with TRBJ1-1; 8 bases map to TRBD1. Germline trimming cut 5 bases from V and 5 bases from J; bases unmatched to any gene: 10. Per the germline V gene, CDR1 is SEHNR and CDR2 is FQNEAQ (reference sequence). The CDR3 has 15 residues. CDR3 amino acids: CASSQTDRALTEAFF. The CDR3 bases are TGTGCCAGCAGCCAGACGGACAGGGCCTTAACTGAAGCTTTCTTT.

V is TRBV5-1 and J is TRBJ2-5; D is unclear. From germline, CDR1 is SGHRS and CDR2 YFSETQ. Trimming removed 0 bases from V and 4 bases from J, with 7 bases in between. The CDR3 totals 13 residues. The chain's CDR3 is CASSLEFGETQYF. CDR3 in DNA: TGCGCCAGCAGCTTGGAATTTGGAGAGACCCAGTACTTC.

This clonotype came up a few times. V is TRBV28 and J is TRBJ1-2; no clear D. Trimming shortened V by 3 bases and J by 3 bases, and 5 bases separated the two germline ends. The length of the CDR3 is 12 residues. CDR1 MDHEN and CDR2 SYDVKM come from the germline V gene. The CDR3 DNA reads as TGTGCCAGCAGTTTCCGAGACTATGGCTACACCTTC. It specifies CASSFRDYGYTF.

At least ten counts were recorded for this clonotype. The chain is built from TRBV5-1 and TRBJ2-5; D is undetermined. V was cut by 0 bases and J by 5 bases, with 5 bases left in between. In germline, CDR1 is SGHRS, CDR2 YFSETQ. The CDR3 has 12 residues. The CDR3 nucleotides read TGCGCCAGCAGCTTGGACGGGGAGACCCAGTACTTC. Translation gives CASSLDGETQYF.

V and J are TRBV18 and TRBJ2-5, with 8 nucleotides matching TRBD1. The germline V gene has CDR1 KGHSH and CDR2 LQKENI. The CDR3 is 17 residues long. The ends lost 1 base at V and 1 base at J; junction bases unmatched: 8. CDR3 bases: TGTGCCAGCTCACCACGGACAGGGCCAGGGGTCCAAGAGACCCAGTACTTC. As protein: CASSPRTGPGVQETQYF.

The V call is TRBV29-1, the J call TRBJ1-2; 7 positions agree with TRBD1. V lost 0 bases to trimming and J lost 4 bases; unmatched junction nucleotides: 8. There are 15 residues in the CDR3. Per the germline V gene, CDR1 is SQVTM and CDR2 is ANQGSEA. In DNA form, the CDR3 reads TGCAGCGTTGAAGAGGGAAGAGGGGGCCCCTATGGCTACACCTTC. As protein: CSVEEGRGGPYGYTF.

The gene calls are TRBV10-3 and TRBJ2-5; no clear D gene. Germline values: CDR1 ENHRY, CDR2 SYGVKD. With 2 bases removed from V and 2 bases from J, the gap between germline ends came to 12 bases. The CDR3 has 15 amino acids. In DNA form, the CDR3 reads TGTGCCATCAGTGAGACCCGACACGATCAAGAGACCCAGTACTTC. This gives the protein CAISETRHDQETQYF.

This clonotype has ten or more counts. The chain uses TRBV15 and TRBJ1-2; weak D call: TRBD1 (6 bases). This CDR3 is built from 15 residues. V was cut by 0 bases and J by 4 bases, with 12 bases left in between. Per the germline V gene, CDR1 is LNHNV and CDR2 is YYDKDF (reference sequence). CDR3 coding DNA: TGTGCCACCAGCAGAGACGTCTTACAGGGCTATGGCTACACCTTC. Its protein is CATSRDVLQGYGYTF.

The chain is built from TRBV20-1 and TRBJ1-5; 8 positions agree with TRBD1. Germline V gene sequence: CDR1 DFQATT, CDR2 SNEGSKA (reference sequence). The CDR3 loop spans 14 amino acids. Germline trimming cut 2 bases from V and 6 bases from J; bases unmatched to any gene: 6. CDR3 nucleotides: TGCAGTGCTAGACAGGGGGCGATAGGTCAGCCCCAGCATTTT. Translating it yields CSARQGAIGQPQHF.